These 29 T cell receptor beta chains came from one sample sequenced in a study of tumor and adjacent non-tumor tissue in lung cancer. RNA was extracted from bulk tissue without any cell sorting. The library came from three nested PCR rounds adapted from ARM-PCR protocols. Via MiXCR, TCRdb re-called the multiplex PCR reads, giving one row per CDR3 protein. Seen here are 95,000 to 150,000 distinct CDR3 sequences, 60% to 70% observed once, and the top ten hold around 13%. The source material was lung tumor tissue. The receptor source for this set is a man aged 25-45 years with non-small cell lung cancer.

This clonotype has ten or more counts. The rearrangement links TRBV10-3 to TRBJ1-1, with 7 bases lining up with TRBD1. The CDR3 spans 14 residues. The V and J ends lost 4 bases and 1 base, in that order; junction bases with no gene match: 3. The germline gives CDR1 ENHRY, CDR2 SYGVKD. The CDR3 here is CAISAGTANTEAFF. For the CDR3, the DNA is TGTGCCATCAGTGCAGGGACAGCGAACACTGAAGCTTTCTTT.

In the case of this clonotype: Since a much larger clone is just one base distant, this may be a read error. The V and J genes are TRBV20-1 and TRBJ1-6; D gene uncertain. The CDR3 loop spans 14 amino acids. Germline V gene data show CDR1 as DFQATT and CDR2 as SNEGSKA (reference sequence). CDR3 region: CNATYGGWNSPLHF. The CDR3 DNA is TGCAATGCTACTTATGGAGGGTGGAATTCACCCCTCCACTTT.

This rearrangement joins TRBV12-3 or TRBV12-4 to TRBJ2-2, with D possibly matching TRBD2 (5 bases). V was clipped by 4 bases and J by 10 bases, with 16 bases between them. The CDR3 covers 14 residues. CDR3 residues: CASSSLRGLSELFF. The CDR3 DNA reads TGTGCCAGCAGTTCGCTGCGAGGGCTGTCGGAGCTGTTTTTT.

The J gene is TRBJ2-5, the V gene TRBV24-1; D ambiguous. V dropped 6 bases and J dropped 2 bases, with 18 bases sitting between them. Germline V gene sequence: CDR1 KGHDR, CDR2 SFDVKD. The CDR3 totals 16 residues. This chain's CDR3 is CATSNPRATRQETQYF. CDR3 coding DNA: TGTGCCACCAGTAATCCAAGAGCAACCAGGCAAGAGACCCAGTACTTC.

This clonotype was observed once. Since a much larger clone is just one base distant, this may be a read error. The CDR3 carries no conserved terminal phenylalanine or tryptophan, so it likely arises from a read error. The J gene is TRBJ2-7, the V gene TRBV4-1; 9 bases map to TRBD2. Germline lookup yields CDR1 MGHRA and CDR2 YSYEKL. This CDR3 spans 15 amino acids. Trimming removed 0 bases from V and 4 bases from J; junction bases left unmatched: 4. The CDR3 loop is CASSQEGTSQYEQYI. The CDR3 DNA reads as TGCGCCAGCAGCCAAGAGGGGACTAGCCAATACGAGCAGTACATC.

The chain uses TRBV29-1 and TRBJ1-1, with D perhaps matching TRBD1 (5 bases). The V end was cut by 5 bases, the J end by 1 base, with 17 bases between. This CDR3 region has 15 residues. CDR1 and CDR2 from the germline V gene are SQVTM and ANQGSEA. DNA of the CDR3: TGCAGCGTTCGTCTCCGGGGCAGGGAGAACACTGAAGCTTTCTTT. As protein: CSVRLRGRENTEAFF.

In regard to this clonotype: One end of the junction is discordant with germline, which a read error may explain. This chain joins TRBV4-1 and TRBJ2-1, with 9 positions matching TRBD2. The germline V gene has CDR1 MGHRA and CDR2 YSYEKL. This CDR3 is built from 21 residues. The CDR3 loop is CASSQDIQRGVLLNSYNEQFF. The CDR3 DNA follows: TGCGCCAGCAGTCAAGATATCCAGCGGGGGGTTCTACTGAACTCCTACAATGAGCAGTTCTTC.

About this clonotype itself: One junction end does not reproduce the germline sequence, and a read error may be involved. The rearrangement uses TRBV5-6 and TRBJ2-1; D unclear. The CDR3 has 13 amino acids. CDR1 and CDR2 (germline): SGHDT, YYEEEE. Written as DNA, the CDR3 is TGTGCCAGCAGCTTGGGACTGGGGAATGAGCAAATCTTC. Translated: CASSLGLGNEQIF.

This clonotype was found once. The junction does not match germline at one end; this may be a read error. The chain employs TRBV11-1 and TRBJ2-3; 12 positions agree with TRBD2. From germline, CDR1 is SGHAT and CDR2 FQDESV (reference sequence). There are 18 residues in the CDR3. The CDR3 protein is CGSSDPWTSGDYTVTQYF. The CDR3 nucleotides read TGTGGCAGTAGCGATCCCTGGACTAGCGGGGATTACACAGTTACGCAGTATTTT.

With regard to this clonotype: An end of the junction does not agree with germline; a read error may underlie this. The chain links TRBV11-2 to TRBJ1-1; D gene ambiguous. Germline V CDR1 and CDR2: SGHAT, FQNNGV. The CDR3 has 14 residues. The chain's CDR3 is CVSSLMRLGTEAFF. The DNA for the CDR3 is TGTGTCAGCAGCTTAATGAGGCTGGGCACTGAAGCTTTCTTT. Together with reference TRBV11-2 and TRBJ1-1, the CDR3 gives the full variable domain: EAGVAQSPRYKIIEKRQSVAFWCNPISGHATLYWYQQILGQGPKLLIQFQNNGVVDDSQLPKDRFSAERLKGVDSTLKIQPAKLEDSAVYLCVSSLMRLGTEAFFGQGTRLTVV.

Turning to this clonotype: The conserved phenylalanine or tryptophan normally closing the CDR3 is absent here, so this likely arose from a read error. The rearrangement uses TRBV5-1 and TRBJ2-3; D is unresolved. CDR1 is SGHRS and CDR2 is YFSETQ in the germline V gene. The CDR3 is 18 amino acids. Written as DNA, the CDR3 is TGCGCCAGCAGCTTCCTGGGTGGGGTGTCCTCCGGCACAGATACACAGTATCTT. This translates into CASSFLGGVSSGTDTQYL.

Remarks on this clonotype: A read error may be the cause here, since a much bigger clone is one base away. The rearrangement links TRBV20-1 to TRBJ1-2; D not certain. The CDR3 has 12 amino acids. V lost 5 bases and J 4 bases, leaving 11 bases between the germline ends. CDR1 is DFQATT and CDR2 is SNEGSKA in the germline V gene (reference sequence). Here the CDR3 reads CSAGRQCYGYTF. CDR3 bases: TGCAGTGCTGGGAGGCAGTGCTATGGCTACACCTTC.

This chain joins TRBV14 and TRBJ2-3; TRBD1 matches 8 bases. CDR3 length equals 16 residues. V lost 4 bases and J lost 5; bases outside the gene matches: 11. Germline CDR1 is SGHDN and CDR2 is FVKESK. The CDR3 DNA reads TGTGCCAGCAGCCTCCACGATGACAGGGGAGGAGATACGCAGTATTTT. Its protein product is CASSLHDDRGGDTQYF.

As regards this clonotype: A much larger clone differs from this one at a single base, so this may be a read error. The V gene is TRBV29-1, the J gene TRBJ2-3; maybe TRBD1 (6 bases). The CDR3 runs to 14 residues. Germline lookup yields CDR1 SQVTM and CDR2 ANQGSEA. The CDR3 coding sequence is TGCACCGTTGAAGATCTGCAGGGGACAGATACGCAGTATTTT. It yields the protein CTVEDLQGTDTQYF.

Regarding this clonotype: This likely comes from a read error, as the CDR3 has no conserved phenylalanine or tryptophan at its end. The DNA is left out, because the CDR3 cannot be placed on it with certainty; the CDR3 is given as TCRdb lists it. The V call is TRBV20-1, the J call TRBJ2-7; the table's D gene call, TRBD2, was not cross checked with the DNA. The CDR3 comprises 13 residues, both ends counted. Looked up from germline, CDR1 is DFQATT and CDR2 is SNEGSKA (reference sequence). CDR3 loop: CSASLAGVYELYY.

A note on this clonotype: The CDR3 carries no conserved terminal phenylalanine or tryptophan, so it likely arises from a read error. The DNA is left out, because the CDR3 cannot be placed on it with certainty; the CDR3 is given as TCRdb lists it. J is TRBJ2-1 and V is TRBV20-1; the table's D call of TRBD1 was not tested on the DNA. The CDR3 contains 14 residues when both ends are counted. Germline V gene data show CDR1 as DFQATT and CDR2 as SNEGSKA (reference sequence). CDR3: CSARAATGHNEQFS.

The sample holds one count of this clonotype. A much larger clone differs by one base, so this may be a read error. V usage is TRBV20-1 and J usage is TRBJ1-1; D might be TRBD1 (5 bases). The germline gives CDR1 DFQATT, CDR2 SNEGSKA (reference sequence). This CDR3 has 12 residues. This chain's CDR3 is CNADRGGTEAFF. CDR3 nucleotide sequence: TGCAATGCCGATCGGGGGGGCACTGAAGCTTTCTTT.

As to this clonotype: The junction shows a germline mismatch at one end, possibly a read error. J is TRBJ2-7 and V is TRBV11-1, with D uncertain. The CDR3 spans 12 residues. In germline, CDR1 is SGHAT, CDR2 FQDESV (reference sequence). CDR3 nucleotides: TGTGCCAGGAGCTTAGTTTCCCACGGGCAGTACTTC. Translated, it gives CARSLVSHGQYF.

The V call is TRBV5-6, the J call TRBJ2-1, with a weak D call TRBD1 (5 bases). V lost 1 base to trimming and J lost 5 bases, with 13 bases between them. Germline assignment: CDR1 SGHDT and CDR2 YYEEEE. The CDR3 runs to 15 residues. The CDR3 nucleotides are TGTGCCAGCAGCTTGCACAGGAAAAGGAACAATGAGCAGTTCTTC. Amino acid sequence: CASSLHRKRNNEQFF.

There are a few counts of this clonotype. This may come from a read error, since a much larger clone is one base off. The rearrangement uses TRBV6-2 or TRBV6-3 and TRBJ2-3; 8 bases are shared with TRBD2. Germline CDR1 is MNHEY and CDR2 is SVGEGT. CDR3 length: 14 residues. The CDR3 bases are TGTGTCAGCAGTTACGGGAGGGCCACAGATACGCAGTATTTT. Translation: CVSSYGRATDTQYF.

V is TRBV5-1 and J is TRBJ2-5, with D maybe TRBD2 (6 bases). Per germline, CDR1 SGHRS and CDR2 YFSETQ. V was pared by 0 bases and J by 4 bases, with 13 bases between. The CDR3 covers 15 residues. The DNA for the CDR3 is TGCGCCAGCAGCTTGGCAGGGTCCGGGGGAGAGACCCAGTACTTC. Its protein product is CASSLAGSGGETQYF.

Comments on this clonotype: The CDR3 carries no conserved terminal phenylalanine or tryptophan, so it likely arises from a read error. V is TRBV20-1 and J is TRBJ2-3; unclear D gene. The CDR3 consists of 11 residues. Trimming cost V 1 base and J 5 bases, with 4 bases left between them. In germline, CDR1 is DFQATT, CDR2 SNEGSKA (reference sequence). CDR3 protein: CSARGEDTQYY. The CDR3 DNA reads TGCAGTGCTAGAGGGGAAGATACGCAGTATTAT.

The CDR3 region is CASGRSTMSGRDTQYF. The CDR3 nucleotides are TGTGCCAGCGGGCGATCGACTATGAGTGGCAGAGATACGCAGTATTTT. V is TRBV5-5 and J is TRBJ2-3, with a weak D call TRBD2 (5 bases). The CDR3 is 16 residues long. Trimming stripped 7 bases from V and 5 bases from J, with 23 bases between. Looked up from germline, CDR1 is SGHKS and CDR2 is YYEKEE (reference sequence).

Comments on this clonotype: A read error may explain this, as a much larger clone is one base away. The chain employs TRBV4-3 and TRBJ1-6; TRBD1 might be the D (5 bases). This CDR3 contains 15 residues. Trimming took off 1 base at V and 7 bases at J, with 11 bases between the two ends. Germline loops: CDR1 LGHNA, CDR2 YSLEER. CDR3 residues: CASSQGSGTNSPLHF. CDR3 nucleotide sequence: TGCGCCAGCAGCCAAGGGTCAGGGACCAATTCACCCCTCCACTTT.

The table lists this clonotype with many counts. This rearrangement joins TRBV6-5 to TRBJ1-3, with 7 bases fitting TRBD1. Germline assignment: CDR1 MNHEY and CDR2 SVGAGI. The CDR3 is 15 amino acids. After removal of 4 bases from V and 2 bases from J, the junction contained 5 bases not matched to a gene. The CDR3 reads CASSSLQGAGNTIYF. In DNA, the CDR3 is TGTGCCAGCAGTTCCCTGCAGGGGGCTGGAAACACCATATATTTT.

This chain uses TRBV18 with TRBJ2-3; no firm D call. CDR1 and CDR2 from the germline V gene are KGHSH and LQKENI. The CDR3 runs 13 residues. The V end was cut by 4 bases, the J end by 3 bases, with 8 bases between. The CDR3 here is CASSLHSTDTQYF. The CDR3 nucleotides are TGTGCCAGCTCACTCCATAGTACAGATACGCAGTATTTT.

A remark on this clonotype: A much larger clone is a single base away; this may be a read error. The J gene is TRBJ1-2, the V gene TRBV5-1; D gene unclear. Germline V gives CDR1 SGHRS, CDR2 YFSETQ. The V gene lost 7 bases and the J gene lost 2 bases, with 12 bases spanning the gap. CDR3 length equals 13 residues. Written as DNA, the CDR3 is TGCGCCAGCGGCCCCGGTCAGAACTATGGCTACACCTTC. It translates to CASGPGQNYGYTF.

In the case of this clonotype: A clone one base away is much larger, so this may be a read error. The V and J genes are TRBV12-3 or TRBV12-4 and TRBJ2-7; TRBD1 matches at 9 bases. The CDR3 runs 15 residues. With 8 bases clipped from V and 4 bases from J, the junction kept 12 bases outside the gene matches. The CDR3, as DNA: TGTGCCAGCGCCTCGGACAGGGGCCCCTCGTACGAGCAGTACTTC. Protein product: CASASDRGPSYEQYF.

Worth noting for this clonotype: Possible read error: a much larger clone is one base away. The J gene is TRBJ2-3, the V gene TRBV12-3 or TRBV12-4, with D possibly TRBD1 on 6 matching bases. The CDR3 runs 14 residues. DNA for the CDR3: TGTACCAGCAGTTCCTCCGGGACATACAACGCGCAGTATTTT. Translated, it gives CTSSSSGTYNAQYF.